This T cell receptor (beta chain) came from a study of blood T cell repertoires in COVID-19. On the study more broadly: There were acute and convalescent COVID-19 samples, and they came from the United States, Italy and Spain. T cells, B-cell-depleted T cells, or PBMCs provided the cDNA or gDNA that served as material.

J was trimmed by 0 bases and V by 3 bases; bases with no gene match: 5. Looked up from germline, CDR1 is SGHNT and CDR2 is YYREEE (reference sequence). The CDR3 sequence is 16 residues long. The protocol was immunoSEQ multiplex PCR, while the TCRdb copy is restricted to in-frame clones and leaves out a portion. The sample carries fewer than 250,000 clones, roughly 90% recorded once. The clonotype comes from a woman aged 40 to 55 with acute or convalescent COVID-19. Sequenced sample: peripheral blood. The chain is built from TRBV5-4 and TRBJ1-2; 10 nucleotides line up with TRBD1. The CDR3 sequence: CASSSRQGASNYGYTF. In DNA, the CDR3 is TGTGCCAGCAGCTCGAGACAGGGGGCGTCTAACTATGGCTACACCTTC.